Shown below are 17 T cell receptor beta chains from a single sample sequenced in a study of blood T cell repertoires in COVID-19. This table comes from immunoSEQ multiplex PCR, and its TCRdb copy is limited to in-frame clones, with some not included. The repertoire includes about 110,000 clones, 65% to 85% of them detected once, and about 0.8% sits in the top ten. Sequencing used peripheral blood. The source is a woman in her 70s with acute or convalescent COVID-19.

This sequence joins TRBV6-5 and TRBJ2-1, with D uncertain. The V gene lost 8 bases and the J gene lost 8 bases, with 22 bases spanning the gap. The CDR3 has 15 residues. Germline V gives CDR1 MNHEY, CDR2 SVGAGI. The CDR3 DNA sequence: TGTGCCAGCCGTCGAGGAGCGTTAGATGGCGATGAGCAGTTCTTC. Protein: CASRRGALDGDEQFF.

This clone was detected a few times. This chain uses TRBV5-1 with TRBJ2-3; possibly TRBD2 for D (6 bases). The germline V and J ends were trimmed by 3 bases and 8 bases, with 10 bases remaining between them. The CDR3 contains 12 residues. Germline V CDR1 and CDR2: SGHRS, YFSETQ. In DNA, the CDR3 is TGCGCCAGCAGCTCGGGACTTTCTACGCAGTATTTT. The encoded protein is CASSSGLSTQYF.

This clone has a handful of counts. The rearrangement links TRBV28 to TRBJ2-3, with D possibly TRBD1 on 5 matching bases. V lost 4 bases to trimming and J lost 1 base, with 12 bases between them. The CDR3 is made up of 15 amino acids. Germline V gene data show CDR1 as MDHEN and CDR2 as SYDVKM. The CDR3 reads CASSSILTGTDTQYF. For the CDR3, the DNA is TGTGCCAGCAGTTCCATCCTGACAGGCACAGATACGCAGTATTTT.

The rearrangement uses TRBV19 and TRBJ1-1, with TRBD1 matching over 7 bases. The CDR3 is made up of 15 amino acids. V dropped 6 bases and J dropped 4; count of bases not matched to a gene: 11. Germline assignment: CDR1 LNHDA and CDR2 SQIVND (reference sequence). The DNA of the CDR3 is TGTGCCAGTAGCTGGGGAACAGGGGCAACCACTGAAGCTTTCTTT. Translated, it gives CASSWGTGATTEAFF.

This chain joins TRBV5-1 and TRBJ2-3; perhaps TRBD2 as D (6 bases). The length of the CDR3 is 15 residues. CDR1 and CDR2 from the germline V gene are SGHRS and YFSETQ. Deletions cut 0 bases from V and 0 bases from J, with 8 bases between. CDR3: CASSLAGTSTDTQYF. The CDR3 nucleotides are TGCGCCAGCAGCTTGGCTGGGACTAGCACAGATACGCAGTATTTT.

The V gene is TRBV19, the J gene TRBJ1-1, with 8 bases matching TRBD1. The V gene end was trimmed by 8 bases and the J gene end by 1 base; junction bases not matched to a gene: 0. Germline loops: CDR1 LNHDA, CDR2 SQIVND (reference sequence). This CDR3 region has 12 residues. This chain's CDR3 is CASDRGNTEAFF. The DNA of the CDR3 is TGTGCCAGTGACAGGGGGAACACTGAAGCTTTCTTT.

CDR3 in amino acids: CASSLGGLGNSPLHF. CDR3 nucleotide sequence: TGTGCCAGCAGCTTGGGGGGCTTGGGTAATTCACCCCTCCACTTT. This chain connects TRBV5-6 to TRBJ1-6, with D possibly matching TRBD1 (5 bases). V was shortened by 0 bases and J by 6 bases, with 10 bases between the two germline ends. Germline assignment: CDR1 SGHDT and CDR2 YYEEEE. This CDR3 is built from 15 residues.

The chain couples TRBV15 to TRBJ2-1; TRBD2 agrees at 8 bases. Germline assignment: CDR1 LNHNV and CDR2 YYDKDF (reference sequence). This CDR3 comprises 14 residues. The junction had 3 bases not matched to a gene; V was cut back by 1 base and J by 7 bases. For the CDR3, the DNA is TGTGCCACCAGCAGAGTGAGCGGGAGAAATGAGCAGTTCTTC. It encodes CATSRVSGRNEQFF.

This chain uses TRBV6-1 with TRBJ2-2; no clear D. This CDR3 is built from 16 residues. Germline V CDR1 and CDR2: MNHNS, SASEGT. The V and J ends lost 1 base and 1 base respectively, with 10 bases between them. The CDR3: CASSEVHIRNTGELFF. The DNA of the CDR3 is TGTGCCAGCAGTGAAGTCCACATACGGAACACCGGGGAGCTGTTTTTT.

Here the CDR3 DNA reads TGTGCCAGCAGTGAAGGACAGGGGGCGGTCGGCTACACCTTC. As protein: CASSEGQGAVGYTF. The chain couples TRBV6-1 to TRBJ1-2; 10 nucleotides match TRBD1. Germline-derived CDR1 and CDR2 are MNHNS and SASEGT. V was clipped by 1 base and J by 8 bases; unmatched bases: 4. The CDR3 is made up of 14 amino acids.

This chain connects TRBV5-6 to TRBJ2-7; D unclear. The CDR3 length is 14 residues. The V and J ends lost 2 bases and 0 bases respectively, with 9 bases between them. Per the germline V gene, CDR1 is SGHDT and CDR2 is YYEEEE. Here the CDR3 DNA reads TGTGCCAGCAGCTTCCAGGTCAGCTCCTACGAGCAGTACTTC. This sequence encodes CASSFQVSSYEQYF.

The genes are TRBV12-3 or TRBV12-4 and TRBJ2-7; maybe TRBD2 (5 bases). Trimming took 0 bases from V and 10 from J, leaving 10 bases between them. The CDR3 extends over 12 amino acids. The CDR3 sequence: CASSLAAAGQYF. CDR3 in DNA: TGTGCCAGCAGTTTAGCGGCGGCGGGCCAGTACTTC.

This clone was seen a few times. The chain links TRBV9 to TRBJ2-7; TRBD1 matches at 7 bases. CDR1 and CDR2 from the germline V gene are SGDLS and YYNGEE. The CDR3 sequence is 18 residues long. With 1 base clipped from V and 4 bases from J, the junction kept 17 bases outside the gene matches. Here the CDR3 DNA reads TGTGCCAGCAGCGTAACTACGACAGGGCCGGCTCTTCCGTACGAGCAGTACTTC. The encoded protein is CASSVTTTGPALPYEQYF.

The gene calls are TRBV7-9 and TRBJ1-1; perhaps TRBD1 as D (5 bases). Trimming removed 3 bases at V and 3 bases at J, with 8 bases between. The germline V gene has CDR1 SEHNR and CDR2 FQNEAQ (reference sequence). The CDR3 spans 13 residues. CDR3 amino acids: CASSLGGDTEAFF. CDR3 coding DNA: TGTGCCAGCAGCTTGGGAGGGGACACTGAAGCTTTCTTT.

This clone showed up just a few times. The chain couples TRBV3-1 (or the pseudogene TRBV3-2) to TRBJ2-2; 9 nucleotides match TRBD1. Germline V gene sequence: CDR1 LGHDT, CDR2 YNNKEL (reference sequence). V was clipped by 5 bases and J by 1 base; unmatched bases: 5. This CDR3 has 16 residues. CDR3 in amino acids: CASSTGTGRNTGELFF. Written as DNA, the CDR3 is TGTGCCAGCAGCACCGGGACAGGGAGGAACACCGGGGAGCTGTTTTTT.

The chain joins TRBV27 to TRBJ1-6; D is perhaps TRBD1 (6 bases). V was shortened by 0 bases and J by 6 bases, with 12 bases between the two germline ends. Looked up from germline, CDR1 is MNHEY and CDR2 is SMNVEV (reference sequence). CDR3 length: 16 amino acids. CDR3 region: CASSLSRQAPNSPLHF. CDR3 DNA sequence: TGTGCCAGCAGTTTATCGAGACAGGCTCCTAATTCACCCCTCCACTTT.

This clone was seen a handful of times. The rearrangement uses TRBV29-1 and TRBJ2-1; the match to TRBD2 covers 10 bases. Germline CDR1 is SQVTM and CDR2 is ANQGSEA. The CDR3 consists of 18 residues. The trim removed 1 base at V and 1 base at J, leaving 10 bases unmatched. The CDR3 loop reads CSVEGLASGGRSYNEQFF. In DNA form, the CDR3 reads TGCAGCGTTGAAGGGCTTGCTAGCGGGGGTCGATCCTACAATGAGCAGTTCTTC.